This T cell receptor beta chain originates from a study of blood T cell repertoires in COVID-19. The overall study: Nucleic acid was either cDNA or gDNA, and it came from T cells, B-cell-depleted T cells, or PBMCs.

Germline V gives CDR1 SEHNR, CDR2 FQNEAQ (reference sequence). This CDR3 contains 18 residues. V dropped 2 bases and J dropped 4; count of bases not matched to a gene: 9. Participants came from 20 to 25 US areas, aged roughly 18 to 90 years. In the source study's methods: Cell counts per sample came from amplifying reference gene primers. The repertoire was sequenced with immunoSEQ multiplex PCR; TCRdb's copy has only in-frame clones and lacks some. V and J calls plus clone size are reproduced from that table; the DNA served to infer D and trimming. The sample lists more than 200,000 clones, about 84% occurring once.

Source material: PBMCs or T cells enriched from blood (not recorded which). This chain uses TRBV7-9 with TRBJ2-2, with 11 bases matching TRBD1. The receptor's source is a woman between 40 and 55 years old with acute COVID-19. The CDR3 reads CASSLPNDGTGGTGELFF. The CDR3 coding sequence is TGTGCCAGCAGCTTACCCAACGACGGGACAGGGGGCACCGGGGAGCTGTTTTTT.